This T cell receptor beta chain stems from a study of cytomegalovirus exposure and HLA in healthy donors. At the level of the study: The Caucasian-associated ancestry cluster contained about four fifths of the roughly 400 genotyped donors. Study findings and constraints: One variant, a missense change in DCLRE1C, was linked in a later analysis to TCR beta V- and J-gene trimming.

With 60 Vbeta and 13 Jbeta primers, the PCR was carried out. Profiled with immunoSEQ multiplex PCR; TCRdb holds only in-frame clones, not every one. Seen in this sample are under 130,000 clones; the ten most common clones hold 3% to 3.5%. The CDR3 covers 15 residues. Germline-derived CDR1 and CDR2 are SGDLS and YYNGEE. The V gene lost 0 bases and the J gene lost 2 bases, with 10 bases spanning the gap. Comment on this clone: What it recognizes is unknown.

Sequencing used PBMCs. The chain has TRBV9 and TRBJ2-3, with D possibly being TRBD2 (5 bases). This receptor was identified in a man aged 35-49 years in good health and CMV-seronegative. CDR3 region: CASSVASGYTDTQYF. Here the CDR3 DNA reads TGTGCCAGCAGCGTAGCGAGCGGCTACACAGATACGCAGTATTTT.